The TCR beta chain under discussion was sequenced for a study of response to subunit inactivated influenza vaccine. Between the trimmed V and J ends, which lost 3 bases and 3 bases, there was a span of 12 bases. The germline V gene encodes CDR1 SGHRS and CDR2 YFSETQ. CDR3 size: 14 residues. TCRdb re-derived calls from the RT-PCR reads in MiXCR, one entry per CDR3 protein. The sample contains about 500,000 distinct CDR3 sequences, 16% of which appear only once. The source of this sequence is a man aged 50-75 years who received an inactivated influenza vaccine. The J gene is TRBJ2-5, the V gene TRBV5-1, with D tentatively TRBD1 (6 bases). The sequenced sample was CD4+ T cells sorted from PBMCs, obtained 23 months after vaccination. The CDR3 nucleotides are TGCGCCAGCAGCTACACCGGGACAAAAGAGACCCAGTACTTC. Translating it yields CASSYTGTKETQYF.